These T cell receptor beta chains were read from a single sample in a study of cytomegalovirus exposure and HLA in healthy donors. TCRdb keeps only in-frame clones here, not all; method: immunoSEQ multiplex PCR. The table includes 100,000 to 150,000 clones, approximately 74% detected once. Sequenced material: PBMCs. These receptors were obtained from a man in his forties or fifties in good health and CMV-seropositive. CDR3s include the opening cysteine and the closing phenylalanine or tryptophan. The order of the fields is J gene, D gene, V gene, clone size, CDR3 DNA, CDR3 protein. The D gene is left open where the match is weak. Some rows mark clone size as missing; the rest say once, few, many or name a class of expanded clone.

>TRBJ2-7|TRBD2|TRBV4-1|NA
TGCGCCAGCAGCCAACCTAGCGGGAGGTCTCACGAGCAGTACTTC
CASSQPSGRSHEQYF
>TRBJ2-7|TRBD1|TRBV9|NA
TGTGCCAGCAGCTCGAGCACCGGGACAGCCTACGAGCAGTACTTC
CASSSSTGTAYEQYF
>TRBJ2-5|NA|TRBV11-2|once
TGTGCCAGCAGCTTAGCTCGGGAGACCCAGTACTTC
CASSLARETQYF
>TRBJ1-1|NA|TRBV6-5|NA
TGTGCCAGCAGTTTGGGGCCCATACTGAACACTGAAGCTTTCTTT
CASSLGPILNTEAFF
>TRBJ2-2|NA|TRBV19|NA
TGTGCCAGTAACCCGTCCGGTGTCCTCGGGGAGCTGTTTTTT
CASNPSGVLGELFF
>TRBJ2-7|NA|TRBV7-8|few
TGTGCCAGCAGCCCTAGACTGGGAGGCTCCTACGAGCAGTACTTC
CASSPRLGGSYEQYF
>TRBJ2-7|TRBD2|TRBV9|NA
TGTGCCAGCAGCGCGGGACTAGCGGCACCCTACGAGCAGTACTTC
CASSAGLAAPYEQYF
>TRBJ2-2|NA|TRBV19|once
TGTGCCAGTAGTATAGGGCGGGATCCCGGGGAGCTGTTTTTT
CASSIGRDPGELFF
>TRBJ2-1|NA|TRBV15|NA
TGTGCCACCAGCAGAGATCTGAATGAGCAGTTCTTC
CATSRDLNEQFF
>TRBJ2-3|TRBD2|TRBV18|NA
TGTGCCAGCTCAGCGGGGGGCACAGATACGCAGTATTTT
CASSAGGTDTQYF
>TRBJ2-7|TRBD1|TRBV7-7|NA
TGTGCTAGCAGCTTAGGACCGGGACAGGGGACCCCCTACGAGCAGTACTTC
CASSLGPGQGTPYEQYF
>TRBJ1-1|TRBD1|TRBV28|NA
TGTGCCAGCAGTATTAGGGGACAGGGGGCGTTTAACGCTGAAGCTTTCTTT
CASSIRGQGAFNAEAFF
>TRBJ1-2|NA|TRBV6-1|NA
TGTGCCAGCAGTGACCACAATAACTATGGCTACACCTTC
CASSDHNNYGYTF
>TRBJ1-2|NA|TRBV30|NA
TGTGCCTCCCGGGGAGAACGGCTCTATGGCTACACCTTC
CASRGERLYGYTF
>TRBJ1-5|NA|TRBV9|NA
TGTGCCAGCAGCCCCTCCGACAGGAATAGCAATCAGCCCCAGCATTTT
CASSPSDRNSNQPQHF
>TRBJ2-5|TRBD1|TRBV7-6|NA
TGTGCCAGGGGAGACAGGGTGGGAGAAGAGACCCAGTACTTC
CARGDRVGEETQYF
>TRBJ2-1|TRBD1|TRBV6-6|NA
TGTGCCAGCAGGTCGAAGGGACAGGCCTACAATGAGCAGTTCTTC
CASRSKGQAYNEQFF
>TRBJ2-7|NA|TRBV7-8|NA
TGTGCCAGCAGCTTACTTACCAAATCGGGAGAGCAGTACTTC
CASSLLTKSGEQYF
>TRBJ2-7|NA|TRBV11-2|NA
TGTGCCAGCAGCCTCCCCTACGAGCAGTACTTC
CASSLPYEQYF
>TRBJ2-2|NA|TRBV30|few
TGTGCCTGGAGTGTGACACCGACCGGGGAGCTGTTTTTT
CAWSVTPTGELFF
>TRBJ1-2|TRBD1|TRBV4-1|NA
TGCGCCAGCAGCCAAGATGGGGTGGAAGGACAGGCGGGTGGCTACACCTTC
CASSQDGVEGQAGGYTF
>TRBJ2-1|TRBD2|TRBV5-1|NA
TGCGCCAGCAGCCTCAATTTAGCGGGGGGGAGGTACAATGAGCAGTTCTTC
CASSLNLAGGRYNEQFF
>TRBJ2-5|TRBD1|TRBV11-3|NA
TGTGCCAGCAGCTTTGACAGGGAAGAGACCCAGTACTTC
CASSFDREETQYF
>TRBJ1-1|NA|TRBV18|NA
TGTGCCAGCTCACCCCTACCTACGAACACTGAAGCTTTCTTT
CASSPLPTNTEAFF
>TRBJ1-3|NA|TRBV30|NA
TGTGCCTGGAATTCAGGGGGAAACACCATATATTTT
CAWNSGGNTIYF
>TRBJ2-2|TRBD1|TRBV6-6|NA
TGTGCCAGCAGCCCGAGGACAGGCCGAAACACCGGGGAGCTGTTTTTT
CASSPRTGRNTGELFF
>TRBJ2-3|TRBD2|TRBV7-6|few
TGTGCCAGCAGCTTACTAGCGGGGGCTACCAGAGGTACAGATACGCAGTATTTT
CASSLLAGATRGTDTQYF
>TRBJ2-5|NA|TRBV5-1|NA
TGCGCCAGCAGCTTGGCCGACAGGCCCCCAGAGACCCAGTACTTC
CASSLADRPPETQYF
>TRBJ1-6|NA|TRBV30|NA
TGTGCCTGGAGTGCTTCTAATTCACCCCTCCACTTT
CAWSASNSPLHF
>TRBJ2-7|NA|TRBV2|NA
TGTGCCAGCAGTGACGGCGGCAGCTCCTACGAGCAGTACTTC
CASSDGGSSYEQYF
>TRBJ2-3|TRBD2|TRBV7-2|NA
TGTGCCAGCAGCCCTCCTGGCACTAGCGGTCTTAGCACAGATACGCAGTATTTT
CASSPPGTSGLSTDTQYF
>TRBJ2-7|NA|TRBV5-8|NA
TGTGCCAGCAGCTTTGAGTCCTACGAGCAGTACTTC
CASSFESYEQYF
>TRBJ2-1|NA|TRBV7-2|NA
TGTGCCAGCAGCGCCCCACTCCGCGGGCAGTTCTTC
CASSAPLRGQFF
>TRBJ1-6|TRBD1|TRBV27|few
TGTGCCAGCAGTCCGACAGGGATAGCCTATAATTCACCCCTCCACTTT
CASSPTGIAYNSPLHF
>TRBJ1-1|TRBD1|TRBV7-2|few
TGTGCCAGCAGCTTAGCGTTCGGGACAGGGTTTCGCGCTTTCTTT
CASSLAFGTGFRAFF
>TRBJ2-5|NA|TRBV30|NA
TGTGCCTGGAGTCGGGGGTACCAAGAGACCCAGTACTTC
CAWSRGYQETQYF
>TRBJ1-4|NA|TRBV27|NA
TGTGCCAGCAGTTTATGGGGGGGGCCGGGGGAAAAACTGTTTTTT
CASSLWGGPGEKLFF
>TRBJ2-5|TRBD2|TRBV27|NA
TGTGCCAGCAGTTTATCAGGGACTAGCGGGAGTAGCGTGACCCAGTACTTC
CASSLSGTSGSSVTQYF
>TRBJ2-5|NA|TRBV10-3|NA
TGTGCCATCAGTGTACAACTACATGGAGAGACCCAGTACTTC
CAISVQLHGETQYF
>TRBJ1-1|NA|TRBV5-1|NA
TGCGCCAGCAGCTTGGGGGCTGGGGGGGGCAACACTGAAGCTTTCTTT
CASSLGAGGGNTEAFF
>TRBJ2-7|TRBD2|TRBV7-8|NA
TGTGCCAGCAGCTCAGTCAACGGACTAGGTCCCTACGAGCAGTACTTC
CASSSVNGLGPYEQYF
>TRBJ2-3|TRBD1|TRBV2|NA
TGTGCCAGCCGGGACAGGGTCAGCACAGATACGCAGTATTTT
CASRDRVSTDTQYF
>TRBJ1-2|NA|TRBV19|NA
TGTGCCAGTAGTCTCTGGACAGCCACGGTTCTCGGCTACACCTTC
CASSLWTATVLGYTF
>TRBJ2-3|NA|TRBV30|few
TGTGCCTCCAGGTTTAGCACAGATACGCAGTATTTT
CASRFSTDTQYF
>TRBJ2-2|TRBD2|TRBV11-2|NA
TGTGCCAGCAGCCGGAGGACTAGCGGGAACACCGGGGAGCTGTTTTTT
CASSRRTSGNTGELFF
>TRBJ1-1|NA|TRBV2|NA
TGTGCCAGCAATTTGAAGAGCAACACTGAAGCTTTCTTT
CASNLKSNTEAFF
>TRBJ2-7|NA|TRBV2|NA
TGTGCCAGCAGTGAATCCCCCGTCGAGCAGTACTTC
CASSESPVEQYF
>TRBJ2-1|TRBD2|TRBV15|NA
TGTGCCACCAGCAGAGCCGGACTAGAAAGCCATGAGCAGTTCTTC
CATSRAGLESHEQFF
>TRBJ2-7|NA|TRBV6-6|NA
TGTGCCAGCAGTTACGTACTCTACGAGCAGTACTTC
CASSYVLYEQYF
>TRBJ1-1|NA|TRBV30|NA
TGTGCCTGGGGTCCCGGGGGAGAAGCTTTCTTT
CAWGPGGEAFF
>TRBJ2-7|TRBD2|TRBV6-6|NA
TGTGCCAGCAGTTACGGGACTAGAGGATCCGAGCAGTACTTC
CASSYGTRGSEQYF
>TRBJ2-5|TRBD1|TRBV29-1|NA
TGCAGCGCCCGGGACAGGGTCGTAGAGACCCAGTACTTC
CSARDRVVETQYF
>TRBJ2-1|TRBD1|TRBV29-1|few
TGCAGCGTGGCAGACAGGGAGCGGTCCTACAATGAGCAGTTCTTC
CSVADRERSYNEQFF
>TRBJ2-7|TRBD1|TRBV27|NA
TGTGCCAGCAGTTTAGCGGGACAGGGGTTGGGCCACGAGCAGTACTTC
CASSLAGQGLGHEQYF
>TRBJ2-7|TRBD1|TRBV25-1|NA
TGTGCCAGCGACAGGGGAAACTACGAGCAGTACTTC
CASDRGNYEQYF